The TCR beta chain under discussion was sequenced for a study of control samples from healthy donors and cancer patients. TCRdb keeps only in-frame clones here, not all; method: immunoSEQ multiplex PCR. The table records over 65,000 clones, roughly 94% of them present only once. The specimen was blood. This sequence was found in a woman between 40 and 50 years old in good health.

For the CDR3, the DNA is TGCGCCAGCACGGAAAGTCCAGTCTATGGCTACACCTTC. Translating it yields CASTESPVYGYTF. The chain employs TRBV5-1 and TRBJ1-2; D unresolved. CDR1 is SGHRS, CDR2 YFSETQ, per germline. This CDR3 contains 13 residues. V lost 6 bases, J lost 4 bases, and 13 bases lay in between.